The present entry profiles one T cell receptor (beta chain) with its context. This receptor's antigen is unknown. No qualities accompany the bases; no much larger clone lies one base away. Library method: the immunoSEQ multiplex PCR assay. The multiplex PCR relied on a mix of 60 forward primers for TCR Vbeta segments and 13 reverse primers for TCR Jbeta segments. The CDR3 region of rearranged TCR beta genes was amplified from genomic DNA with a multiplex PCR assay. The Illumina HiSeq System was used to sequence the amplified TCR beta libraries as 87-base-pair reads. The original methods were these. In a later analysis, some 80 million unique TCR beta chains were counted across the 666 repertoires, and approximately 9.9 million of these chains were shared by at least two donors. A nearest-neighbor algorithm error-corrected the raw reads and collapsed the reads into unique sequences, merging closely related sequences to remove PCR and sequencing errors. To assign V, D and J gene segments, CDR3 sequences were aligned to IMGT reference sequences. For a sequence to be retained, a match of at least six nucleotides to both a V gene segment and a J gene segment was required. Rearrangements were called productive when the CDR3 lacked stop codons and stayed in frame with V and J; all others were non-productive. CDR3 was defined by IMGT convention, running from the second conserved V-encoded cysteine to the conserved J-encoded phenylalanine. Sequences without an unambiguous match to a single V gene segment were excluded from the earlier analysis of about 600 of the donors. An earlier analysis of 587 of the donors called V segments functional above 56.7% productive rearrangements and segregating when the between-donor standard deviation exceeded 5%. A statistical classification framework was developed to diagnose cytomegalovirus status using the catalog of TCR beta chain sequences. In a later analysis, TCR nucleotide sequences were compared against IMGT/GENE-DB human TR gene sequences so that V and J genes could be assigned. In a later analysis, CDR3 sequences and most-parsimonious VDJ recombination scenarios were assigned using the TCRdist pipeline. In a later analysis, each TCR beta chain was defined by its CDR3 amino acid sequence together with its V-gene family, and reads lacking a unique V-gene family were excluded. To address suspected cross-contamination and a sequencing artifact, a later analysis removed 450 to 700 highly shared, low-generation-probability nucleotide sequences. A later analysis calculated a clonal expansion index for each public chain from normalized within-repertoire ranks of inferred template counts. Generation probabilities in a later analysis came from a VDJ recombination model fitted to out-of-frame rearrangements, and those results were checked against IGoR. A later analysis scored TCR-TCR, TCR-HLA and TCR-CMV co-occurrence with hypergeometric tests, applying a repertoire-size bias correction to TCR pairs. False discovery rates were estimated in a later analysis by permuting HLA or CMV assignments 20 times. In a later analysis, co-occurring TCRs were grouped using DBSCAN, with TCRdist sequence similarity added in when clustering inside HLA-allele-positive subsets. Repertoires with fewer than 30,000 or more than 120,000 public chains, plus five repertoires with anomalous nucleotide sharing, were excluded from co-occurrence clustering. In TCRdb, the immuneACCESS table is reduced to in-frame sequences with V and J assigned. These tables do not hold every clone; where another copy was compared, an unresolved V gene accounts for under half, and the others remain unexplained. V and J calls and clone size are as listed in that table; D and trimming were resolved from the DNA. For this sample the table gives roughly 82,000 clones, of which 55% to 85% were detected only once. Of the sample, 11% falls within the top ten clones.

The data were taken from a study of cytomegalovirus exposure and HLA in healthy donors (TCRdb year 2017). For context, the study as a whole: According to an earlier analysis of a few hundred of the donors, about 179 million T cells yielded approximately 120 million unique TCR beta sequences and about 280 Gb of sequence data. Among the 398 genotyped donors, around 79% belonged to the genetic ancestry cluster associated with self-reported Caucasian donors. Every repertoire in the discovery cohort had been generated on one and the same sequencing platform. An earlier analysis of around 640 of the donors used high-throughput TCR beta sequencing to judge whether each TCR beta V gene segment behaved as functional or pseudogenic. Both class I and class II loci were covered by HLA typing, at four-digit resolution. Alongside the repertoire data, information on donor age, sex, ethnicity and CMV serostatus was compiled. The aim of the study was to test whether cataloging public T cell receptors could identify signatures of past pathogen exposure. An early release that covered more than 550 HLA-typed donors contained around 300 gigabases of sequencing data and about 84 million unique TCR sequences. To predict cytomegalovirus infection status, the study combined high-throughput TCR immunosequencing, statistical association of individual TCRs with disease status, and machine learning. In a later analysis, previously published TCR beta repertoires from 666 donors were re-analyzed and high-resolution HLA genotyping was added so that TCR occurrence patterns could be studied. The number of donors typed differed by locus, with about 629-640 for A, B, C, DRB1 and DQB1, 522 for DQA1, 600 to 610 for DPA1, and over 400 for DPB1. Roughly 5 DR-DQ haplotypes were treated as single units for association and clustering because of strong linkage in the cohort. In a later genetic analysis, genome-wide SNP genotypes for about three fifths of the roughly 670 donors were used, and that subset was treated as a discovery cohort. The T cell repertoires of 666 subjects were profiled by immunosequencing and related to cytomegalovirus serostatus. A separate validation cohort of approximately 130 different subjects was used in addition to the 666-subject first cohort. The later analysis used no new phenotypic data to find candidate immune exposures, relying instead on TCR beta sequences and their occurrence across donors. Among 300 to 500 genotyped donors of the cohort, an average of approximately 220,000 unique TCR beta nucleotide sequences was sequenced per donor, of which 15% to 20% were non-productive. General study outcomes and caveats: Compared with equally common non-associated chains, HLA-associated TCR beta chains in a later analysis were more clonally expanded and had lower generation probabilities. Because HLA typing was missing for some donors at each locus, association tests included only the typed subset. In both the original and validation cohorts, the classifier was reported to diagnose cytomegalovirus status with high specificity and sensitivity. The authors suggested that the approach could potentially be generalized to other disease states and immunological phenotypes. The 87-base-pair reads could not distinguish some IMGT-functional V segments, including TRBV6-2 and TRBV6-3, so those segments were excluded. At a false discovery rate of 0.05, a later analysis linked 16,951 TCR beta sequences to specific HLA alleles. An association between a missense DCLRE1C variant and V-gene and J-gene trimming of TCR beta chains was found in a later genetic analysis and replicated in an independent cohort. While some public TCRs were present in many individuals, most TCR sequences turned up only very rarely across donors. When HLA alleles, especially DR and DQ, strongly co-occurred, TCR associations were difficult to assign to individual alleles. For the cohort, immune exposure information was limited to CMV serostatus. An earlier analysis of approximately 530 of the donors showed that most TCR beta V segments appeared in productive rearrangements either about 87% or about 30% of the time, which broadly matched IMGT annotations. A further reported finding was that TCR beta sequences accurately predicted the HLA-A and HLA-B alleles for most subjects in the first cohort. Approximately 18 rarely observed V segments, including chromosome 9 orphons, were excluded from the earlier analysis of several hundred of the donors because counts were too low. Linkage disequilibrium might explain the correlated functional status among segregating V segments, but an unknown experimental factor could not be ruled out. Three of the identified cytomegalovirus-associated TCR beta chains were confirmed in vitro to be specific for cytomegalovirus antigens. The cohort was sequenced for TCR beta chains only, and without alpha or paired-chain data the features that could be detected were limited. According to a later analysis, parvovirus B19, influenza, CMV and Epstein-Barr virus appeared linked to several top co-occurrence clusters. In a later analysis, TCR association rates were found to vary across HLA loci, with the most associated TCRs seen for DRB1 alleles and the fewest for HLA-C alleles. Most CMV-associated TCR beta chains appeared to be HLA-restricted in a later analysis, and the HLA associations seemed to be driven largely by CMV exposure. The study gave a list of 150 to 200 TCR beta chains associated with cytomegalovirus. According to a later genetic analysis, donors in an Asian-associated ancestry cluster had fewer N-insertions in productive TCRs than the approximately 630-donor mean. The presence/absence analyses assumed that sequencing depth was roughly uniform across donors, and that assumption may not be true. A group of highly shared sequence variants was considered likely to be a technical artifact of the sequencing pipeline.

The cohort consisted of hundreds of healthy bone marrow donors. At the time of sampling, every cohort member was nominally healthy, though immune exposures that went unrecorded were likely present. The donor was CMV seropositive and belonged to the group of about 290 seropositive cohort members. Each donor provided a peripheral blood sample, and peripheral blood mononuclear cells were used for TCR beta sequencing. The Qiagen DNeasy Blood Extraction Kit was used to extract genomic DNA from the blood cell samples. A distance of 14 bases separates the germline ends of V and J, which lose 0 bases and 4 bases respectively. Per the germline V gene (reference sequence), SGHNT is the CDR1 and YYREEE is the CDR2. The CDR3 starts with the cysteine, ends with the phenylalanine, and has 16 residues. Of the read, only the CDR3 DNA is kept; its 48 bases are in frame from base 1.

The TCR originated in a woman aged 40 to 50 in good health and CMV-seropositive. The sequence is built from TRBV5-4 and TRBJ1-3, with the identity of the D gene unclear. The sample comprised PBMCs. CDR3 region: CASSLGGLTAGNTIYF. The sequenced DNA is TGTGCCAGCAGCTTGGGAGGTCTAACGGCAGGAAACACCATATATTTT.